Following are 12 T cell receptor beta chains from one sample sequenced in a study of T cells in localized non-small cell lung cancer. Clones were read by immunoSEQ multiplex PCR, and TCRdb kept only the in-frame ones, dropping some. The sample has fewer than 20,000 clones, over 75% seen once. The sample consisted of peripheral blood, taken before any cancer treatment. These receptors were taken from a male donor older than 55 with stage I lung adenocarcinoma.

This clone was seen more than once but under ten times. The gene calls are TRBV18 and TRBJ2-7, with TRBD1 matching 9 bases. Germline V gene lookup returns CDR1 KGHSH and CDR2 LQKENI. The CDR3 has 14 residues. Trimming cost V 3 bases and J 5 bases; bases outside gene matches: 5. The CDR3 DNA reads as TGTGCCAGCTCACCCCAGGGACAGGGTGACGAGCAGTACTTC. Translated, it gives CASSPQGQGDEQYF.

In nucleotides, the CDR3 is TGTGCCAGCAGCCAACAGGGTTCGACAGATACGCAGTATTTT. This codes for CASSQQGSTDTQYF. This chain uses TRBV6-5 with TRBJ2-3, with D maybe TRBD1 (6 bases). V lost 6 bases and J 3 bases, leaving 13 bases between the germline ends. Germline CDR1 reads MNHEY; CDR2 reads SVGAGI. There are 14 residues in the CDR3.

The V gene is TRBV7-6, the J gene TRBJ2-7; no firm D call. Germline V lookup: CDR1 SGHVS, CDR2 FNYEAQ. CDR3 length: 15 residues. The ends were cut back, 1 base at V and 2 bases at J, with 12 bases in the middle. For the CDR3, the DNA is TGTGCCAGCAGCTTAGAGGCCGGAACTGCCTACGAGCAGTACTTC. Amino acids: CASSLEAGTAYEQYF.

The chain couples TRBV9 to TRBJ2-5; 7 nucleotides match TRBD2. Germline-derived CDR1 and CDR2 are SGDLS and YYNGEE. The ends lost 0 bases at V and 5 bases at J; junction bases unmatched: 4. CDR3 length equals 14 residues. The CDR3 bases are TGTGCCAGCAGCGTAGATCTGCGGGAGGAGACCCAGTACTTC. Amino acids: CASSVDLREETQYF.

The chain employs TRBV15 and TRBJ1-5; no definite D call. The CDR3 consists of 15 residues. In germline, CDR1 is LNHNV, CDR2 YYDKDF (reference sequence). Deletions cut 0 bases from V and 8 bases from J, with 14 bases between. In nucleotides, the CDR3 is TGTGCCACCAGCAGAGATATGACCGTGAGGGAGCCCCAGCATTTT. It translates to CATSRDMTVREPQHF.

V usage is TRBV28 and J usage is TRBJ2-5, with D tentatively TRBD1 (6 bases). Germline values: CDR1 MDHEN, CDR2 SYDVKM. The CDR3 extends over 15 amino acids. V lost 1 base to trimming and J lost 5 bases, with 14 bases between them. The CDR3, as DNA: TGTGCCAGCAGTTTATTGGGGGCTGGCGGGGAGACCCAGTACTTC. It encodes CASSLLGAGGETQYF. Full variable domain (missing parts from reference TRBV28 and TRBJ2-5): DVKVTQSSRYLVKRTGEKVFLECVQDMDHENMFWYRQDPGLGLRLIYFSYDVKMKEKGDIPEGYSVSREKKERFSLILESASTNQTSMYLCASSLLGAGGETQYFGPGTRLLVL.

CDR3 amino acids: CASSRGLAGGPDEQFF. The CDR3 bases are TGCGCCAGCAGCAGGGGACTAGCGGGAGGGCCGGATGAGCAGTTCTTC. This rearrangement joins TRBV5-1 to TRBJ2-1, with 16 bases fitting TRBD2. This CDR3 is built from 16 residues. Trimming at V came to 4 bases and at J to 8 bases, leaving 6 bases not matched to a gene. The germline V gene encodes CDR1 SGHRS and CDR2 YFSETQ.

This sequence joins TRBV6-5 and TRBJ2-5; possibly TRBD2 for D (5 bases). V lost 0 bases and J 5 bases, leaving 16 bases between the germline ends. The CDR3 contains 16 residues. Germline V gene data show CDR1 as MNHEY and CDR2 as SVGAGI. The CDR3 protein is CASSYSLATSRETQYF. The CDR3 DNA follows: TGTGCCAGCAGTTACTCTCTAGCAACCAGTCGGGAGACCCAGTACTTC.

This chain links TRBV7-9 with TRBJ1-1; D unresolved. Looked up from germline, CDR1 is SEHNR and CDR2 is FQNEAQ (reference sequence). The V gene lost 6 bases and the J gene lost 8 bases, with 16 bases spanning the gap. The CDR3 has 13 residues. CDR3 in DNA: TGTGCCAGCAGTCAAGGATCCTCGGGGGAAGCTTTCTTT. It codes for CASSQGSSGEAFF. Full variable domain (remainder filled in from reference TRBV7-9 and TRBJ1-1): DTGVSQNPRHKITKRGQNVTFRCDPISEHNRLYWYRQTLGQGPEFLTYFQNEAQLEKSRLLSDRFSAERPKGSFSTLEIQRTEQGDSAMYLCASSQGSSGEAFFGQGTRLTVV.

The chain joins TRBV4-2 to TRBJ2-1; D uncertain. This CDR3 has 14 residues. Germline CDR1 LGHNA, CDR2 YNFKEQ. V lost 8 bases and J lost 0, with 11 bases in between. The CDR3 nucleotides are TGTGCCAGCGCCCTGGAGAGCTCCTACAATGAGCAGTTCTTC. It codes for CASALESSYNEQFF.

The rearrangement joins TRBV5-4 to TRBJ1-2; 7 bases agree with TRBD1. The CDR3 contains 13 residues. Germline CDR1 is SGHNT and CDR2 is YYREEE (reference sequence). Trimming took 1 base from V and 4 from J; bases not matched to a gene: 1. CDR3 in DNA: TGTGCCAGCAGCTTGCCAGGGGGCTATGGCTACACCTTC. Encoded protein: CASSLPGGYGYTF. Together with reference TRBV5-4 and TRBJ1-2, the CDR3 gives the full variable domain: ETGVTQSPTHLIKTRGQQVTLRCSSQSGHNTVSWYQQALGQGPQFIFQYYREEENGRGNFPPRFSGLQFPNYSSELNVNALELDDSALYLCASSLPGGYGYTFGSGTRLTVV.

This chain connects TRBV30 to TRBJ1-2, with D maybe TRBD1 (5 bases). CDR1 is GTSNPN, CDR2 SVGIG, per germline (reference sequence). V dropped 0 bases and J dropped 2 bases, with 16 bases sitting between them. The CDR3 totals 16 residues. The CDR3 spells CAWSVQRGPSNYGYTF. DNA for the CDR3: TGTGCCTGGAGTGTACAAAGGGGCCCTTCCAACTATGGCTACACCTTC.